This T cell receptor beta chain originates from a study of long-term antiretroviral therapy in people with HIV. Across the whole study: The immediate-ART recommendation dates to 2015, and the earliest samples predate it by about a decade.

Notes on this clone: Its target is not known.

It was version v3.0 of the immunoSEQ assay that was run at survey level. Sequencing used immunoSEQ multiplex PCR; TCRdb keeps in-frame clones, though not all of them. Of over 15,000 clones listed, 80% are singletons. Points from the study as a whole: Information on adherence, resistance and therapy changes was unavailable.

The germline CDR1 and CDR2 sequences are SGHDT and YYEEEE. Trimming took 2 bases from V and 6 from J, leaving 12 bases between them. This CDR3 is built from 13 residues. The clonotype comes from a man between 18 and 35 years old with HIV. V gene TRBV5-6 combines with J gene TRBJ2-7, with D possibly TRBD2 on 5 matching bases. The specimen comprised unsorted PBMCs, sampled 0.1 years before starting antiretroviral therapy. CDR3 coding DNA: TGTGCCAGCAGCTTTCGGGGTTCAGGCGAGCAGTACTTC. This gives the protein CASSFRGSGEQYF.